The sequence of this T cell receptor beta chain was determined in a study of shared clonotypes between healthy human individuals. CDR1 is SGHTA, CDR2 FQGNSA, per germline. V lost 6 bases and J 10 bases, leaving 16 bases between the germline ends. CDR3 size: 14 residues. The sample holds many counts of this clone. In the source study's methods: Filtering differed since immunoSEQ provided only junctions, with no quality scores. Clones were read by immunoSEQ multiplex PCR, and TCRdb kept only the in-frame ones, dropping some. The V and J calls and the clone size are those of that table, but D and trimming were determined from the DNA. In the table there are approximately 720,000 clones, 60% to 80% of which are singletons.

The sample taken for sequencing was memory CD4+ T cells sorted from blood. As for subset: CD45RA-negative fraction. The chain links TRBV7-2 to TRBJ1-6; D call uncertain. This clonotype originated in a woman younger than 45 in good health. The CDR3 here is CASRRGGLGSPLHF. The CDR3 bases are TGTGCCAGCAGACGCGGTGGTCTCGGCTCACCCCTCCACTTT.